Listed below are T cell receptor beta chains from one sample, sequenced in a study of a mutant IDH1 vaccine in newly diagnosed glioma. Only in-frame clones appear in the TCRdb table, and some are missing; sequencing was by immunoSEQ multiplex PCR. The sample contains about 43,000 clones, roughly 83% of which appear only once. No antigen has been identified for these receptors. The sequencing used PBMCs, collected from a glioma patient whose treatment included an IDH1 peptide vaccine. The receptors were sampled from a woman under 30 with glioma. Some clones in this sample may be carry-over from other donors' samples. CDR3s include the opening cysteine and the closing phenylalanine or tryptophan. Each record gives: clone size, D gene, J gene, V gene, CDR3 DNA, CDR3 protein. D genes are given only for firm matches. Clone size is not always given. Where it is, it says once, few, many or a class for expanded clones.

size: -; D: -; J: TRBJ2-5; V: TRBV19; DNA: TGTGCCAGTAGTATCTTATGGACACCCCGCGAGACCCAGTACTTC; CDR3: CASSILWTPRETQYF
size: -; D: TRBD1; J: TRBJ1-1; V: TRBV9; DNA: TGTGCCAGCAGCGTAGGGGCAGGGGGTAGGATTACTGAAGCTTTCTTT; CDR3: CASSVGAGGRITEAFF
size: -; D: -; J: TRBJ2-7; V: TRBV6-6; DNA: TGTGCCAGCCAGCTAGGATCCTACGAGCAGTACTTC; CDR3: CASQLGSYEQYF
size: -; D: -; J: TRBJ1-5; V: TRBV2; DNA: TGTGCCAGCAGTACCACGGCAGGACAATATAGCAATCAGCCCCAGCATTTT; CDR3: CASSTTAGQYSNQPQHF
size: few; D: -; J: TRBJ1-2; V: TRBV25-1; DNA: TGTGCCAGCAGTCCGGGGACATTTTTGGACTATGGCTACACCTTC; CDR3: CASSPGTFLDYGYTF
size: -; D: -; J: TRBJ2-2; V: TRBV6-6; DNA: TGTGCCAGCAGCCACACCGGGAGCTTGAACACCGGGGAGCTGTTTTTT; CDR3: CASSHTGSLNTGELFF
size: -; D: -; J: TRBJ2-5; V: TRBV9; DNA: TGTGCCAGCAGCGTAGCTACGAGGGAGACCCAGTACTTC; CDR3: CASSVATRETQYF
size: -; D: -; J: TRBJ2-2; V: TRBV7-7; DNA: TGTGCCAGCAGCCCTGCCCCTCTAGTAGGAGAATTCCTCACCGGGGAGCTGTTTTTT; CDR3: CASSPAPLVGEFLTGELFF
size: -; D: -; J: TRBJ1-1; V: TRBV19; DNA: TGTGCCAGTAGTGGGCGAAGGGGGAACAGTGAAGCTTTCTTT; CDR3: CASSGRRGNSEAFF
size: once; D: -; J: TRBJ1-5; V: TRBV19; DNA: TGTGCCAGTAGTATTCGGACCCCGGGGCTCTACCAGCCCCAGCATTTT; CDR3: CASSIRTPGLYQPQHF
size: -; D: TRBD1; J: TRBJ2-5; V: TRBV9; DNA: TGTGCCAGCAGCGTGACAGGGGCTCAAGAGACCCAGTACTTC; CDR3: CASSVTGAQETQYF
size: -; D: -; J: TRBJ2-7; V: TRBV5-1; DNA: TGCGCCAGCAGCTTGGCCGGGGGCTCGGTGGGGGGCTACGAGCAGTACTTC; CDR3: CASSLAGGSVGGYEQYF
size: -; D: -; J: TRBJ1-2; V: TRBV19; DNA: TGTGCCAGTAGTATAGCAGGGAAGGGGAGTAACTATGGCTACACCTTC; CDR3: CASSIAGKGSNYGYTF
size: -; D: -; J: TRBJ1-2; V: TRBV9; DNA: TGTGCCAGCAGCGGGGTCCTACACACCTTC; CDR3: CASSGVLHTF
size: -; D: -; J: TRBJ2-3; V: TRBV19; DNA: TGTGCCAGTAGTACCCCCTCAGCGGTAATGGGAGATACGCAGTATTTT; CDR3: CASSTPSAVMGDTQYF
size: -; D: TRBD2; J: TRBJ2-7; V: TRBV29-1; DNA: TGCAGCGTTGAAGAAGGCGGGGGGGCCGGAGAGCAGTACTTC; CDR3: CSVEEGGGAGEQYF
size: -; D: -; J: TRBJ2-7; V: TRBV7-7; DNA: TGTGCCAGCAGCCCGACAGGTTCACCCCACGAGCAGTACTTC; CDR3: CASSPTGSPHEQYF
size: -; D: -; J: TRBJ2-2; V: TRBV12-2; DNA: TGTGCAAGTCGCCACGACGAGACACTGTTTTTT; CDR3: CASRHDETLFF
size: -; D: -; J: TRBJ1-1; V: TRBV6-5; DNA: TGTGCCAGCATCCAAAACTCCGGGGCGACTGAAGCTTTCTTT; CDR3: CASIQNSGATEAFF
size: -; D: -; J: TRBJ2-7; V: TRBV4-3; DNA: TGCGCCAGCAGCCCCGCCCGGGGGCCCGTGGGCTACGAGCAGTACTTC; CDR3: CASSPARGPVGYEQYF
size: -; D: -; J: TRBJ2-5; V: TRBV23-1; DNA: TGCGCCAGCAGTCAATGGCCACACCTCTGTTTGGAGACCCAGTACTTC; CDR3: CASSQWPHLCLETQYF
size: -; D: -; J: TRBJ1-6; V: TRBV14; DNA: TGTGCCAGCAGCCAAGACGGCGGATCCTATAATTCACCCCTCCACTTT; CDR3: CASSQDGGSYNSPLHF
size: -; D: TRBD1; J: TRBJ1-1; V: TRBV6-6; DNA: TGTGCCAGCAGATCAACAGGGGGGACTGAAGCTTTCTTT; CDR3: CASRSTGGTEAFF
size: -; D: -; J: TRBJ1-1; V: TRBV12-5; DNA: TGTGCTAGTGGTTTGTCCCTTGTGGTGAACACTGAAGCTTTCTTT; CDR3: CASGLSLVVNTEAFF
size: -; D: -; J: TRBJ2-7; V: TRBV16; DNA: TGTGCCAGCAGCCAAGGGGGGAGAGGGGGATCCTACGAGCAGTACTTC; CDR3: CASSQGGRGGSYEQYF
size: -; D: -; J: TRBJ2-7; V: TRBV7-6; DNA: TGTGCCAGCAGCAAAACAGGGGGGGACTCCTACGAGCAGTACTTC; CDR3: CASSKTGGDSYEQYF
size: -; D: -; J: TRBJ1-2; V: TRBV29-1; DNA: TGCAGCGTTGATGCAGGGCCCTATGGCTACACCTTC; CDR3: CSVDAGPYGYTF
size: few; D: -; J: TRBJ2-2; V: TRBV6-5; DNA: TGTGCCAGCAGTTATTTCGCCGGGGAGCTGTTTTTT; CDR3: CASSYFAGELFF
size: -; D: -; J: TRBJ2-3; V: TRBV2; DNA: TGTGCCAGCAGTGAAGATCAGGGCGTAATAACAGATACGCAGTATTTT; CDR3: CASSEDQGVITDTQYF
size: -; D: -; J: TRBJ2-5; V: TRBV6-1; DNA: TGTGCCAGCAGTGTGGTAGGGGAGACCCAGTACTTC; CDR3: CASSVVGETQYF
size: -; D: -; J: TRBJ2-7; V: TRBV5-4; DNA: TGTGCCAGCAGCCCCGGGCAGACCTACGAGCAGTACTTC; CDR3: CASSPGQTYEQYF
size: -; D: -; J: TRBJ1-3; V: TRBV6-5; DNA: TGTGCCAGCAGTTACTCGATGGGGAGCTCTGGAAACACCATATATTTT; CDR3: CASSYSMGSSGNTIYF
size: -; D: TRBD1; J: TRBJ1-3; V: TRBV4-2; DNA: TGTGCCAGCAGCCAAGATCCCCTCGGGACAGGGGCTGGAAACACCATATATTTT; CDR3: CASSQDPLGTGAGNTIYF
size: -; D: -; J: TRBJ2-1; V: TRBV5-1; DNA: TGCGCCAGCAGCTTCGGGTATGCACTTTCGTACAATGAGCAGTTCTTC; CDR3: CASSFGYALSYNEQFF
size: -; D: -; J: TRBJ2-2; V: TRBV7-8; DNA: TGTGCCAGCAGCCCTCAAGGGACCACCGCCGGGGAGCTGTTTTTT; CDR3: CASSPQGTTAGELFF
size: -; D: -; J: TRBJ1-1; V: TRBV21-1; DNA: TGTGCCAGCAGCACCAGACAGGGGAACACTGAAGCTTTCTTT; CDR3: CASSTRQGNTEAFF
size: -; D: -; J: TRBJ1-1; V: TRBV29-1; DNA: TGCAGCTCGAGGGGAGGGCCGAACACTGAAGCTTTCTTT; CDR3: CSSRGGPNTEAFF
size: -; D: -; J: TRBJ2-6; V: TRBV21-1; DNA: TGTGCCAGCAGCATACAGGATTCTGGGGCCAACGTCCTGACTTTC; CDR3: CASSIQDSGANVLTF
size: once; D: TRBD2; J: TRBJ2-5; V: TRBV4-1; DNA: TGCGCCAGCAGCCAAGAGGAGCGGGGCGGAGAGACCCAGTACTTC; CDR3: CASSQEERGGETQYF
size: -; D: TRBD1; J: TRBJ1-2; V: TRBV27; DNA: TGTGCCAGCACAGGGGGAGAATCTAACTATGGCTACACCTTC; CDR3: CASTGGESNYGYTF
size: -; D: -; J: TRBJ1-3; V: TRBV7-6; DNA: TGTGCCAGCAGCTTAGCGGGGGACACCATATATTTT; CDR3: CASSLAGDTIYF
size: -; D: -; J: TRBJ2-5; V: TRBV9; DNA: TGTGCCAGCAGCGTAGGGGCGGCGGGGGAGACCCAGTACTTC; CDR3: CASSVGAAGETQYF
size: -; D: -; J: TRBJ2-7; V: TRBV11-2; DNA: TGTGCCAGCAGCCAAGCAGGCGAGCAGTACTTC; CDR3: CASSQAGEQYF
size: -; D: TRBD1; J: TRBJ1-3; V: TRBV30; DNA: TGTGCCTGGAGTTCAGGGGGCGGAGGAAACACCATATATTTT; CDR3: CAWSSGGGGNTIYF
size: -; D: -; J: TRBJ2-5; V: TRBV7-9; DNA: TGTGCCAGCAGCTTAGTATTCGGGGACCAAGAGACCCAGTACTTC; CDR3: CASSLVFGDQETQYF
size: few; D: -; J: TRBJ1-1; V: TRBV29-1; DNA: TGCAGCGCTATACCGATGGTAGCTTTCTTT; CDR3: CSAIPMVAFF
size: -; D: -; J: TRBJ2-7; V: TRBV2; DNA: TGTGCCAGCAGTGACGTCGACTCCTACGAGCAGTACTTC; CDR3: CASSDVDSYEQYF
size: -; D: TRBD1; J: TRBJ1-1; V: TRBV29-1; DNA: TGCAGCGTTGACCCGGACAGGGCTGAAGCTTTCTTT; CDR3: CSVDPDRAEAFF
size: -; D: TRBD2; J: TRBJ2-5; V: TRBV6-6; DNA: TGTGCCAGCAGTTACGACCTAGCGGGGGGGCTTGAGACCCAGTACTTC; CDR3: CASSYDLAGGLETQYF
size: -; D: TRBD1; J: TRBJ2-5; V: TRBV7-7; DNA: TGTGCTAGCAGCCCACAGGACAGGGTGCGGTCGGAAGAGACCCAGTACTTC; CDR3: CASSPQDRVRSEETQYF
size: -; D: TRBD2; J: TRBJ2-7; V: TRBV4-2; DNA: TGTGCCAGCAGCCAAGAAGGTGCGGGGGGGCCCCACGAGCAGTACTTC; CDR3: CASSQEGAGGPHEQYF
size: -; D: TRBD1; J: TRBJ1-2; V: TRBV6-1; DNA: TGTGCCAGCAGTGAAGCAATCGGGGGACAGGGCTACTATGGCTACACCTTC; CDR3: CASSEAIGGQGYYGYTF
size: -; D: -; J: TRBJ1-4; V: TRBV27; DNA: TGTGCCAGCGCGGGGATTAATGAAAAACTGTTTTTT; CDR3: CASAGINEKLFF